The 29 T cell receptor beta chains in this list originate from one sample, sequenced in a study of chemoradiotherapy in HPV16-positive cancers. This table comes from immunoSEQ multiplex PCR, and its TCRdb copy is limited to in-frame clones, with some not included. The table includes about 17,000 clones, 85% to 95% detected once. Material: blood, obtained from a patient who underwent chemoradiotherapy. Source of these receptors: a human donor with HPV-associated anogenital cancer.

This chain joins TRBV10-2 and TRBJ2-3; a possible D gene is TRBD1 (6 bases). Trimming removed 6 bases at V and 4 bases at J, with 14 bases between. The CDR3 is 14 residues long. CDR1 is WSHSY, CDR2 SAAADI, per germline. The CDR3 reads CASSQQGYSDTQYF. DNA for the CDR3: TGCGCCAGCAGCCAACAGGGTTATTCAGATACGCAGTATTTT.

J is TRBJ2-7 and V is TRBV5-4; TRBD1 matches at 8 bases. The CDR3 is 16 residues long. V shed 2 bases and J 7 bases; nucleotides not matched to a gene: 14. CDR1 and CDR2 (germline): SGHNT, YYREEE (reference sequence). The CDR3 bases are TGTGCCAGCAGCTTATTAGCGATGACAGGGGCAGGGGAGCAGTACTTC. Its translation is CASSLLAMTGAGEQYF. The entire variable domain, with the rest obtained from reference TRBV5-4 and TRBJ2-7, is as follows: ETGVTQSPTHLIKTRGQQVTLRCSSQSGHNTVSWYQQALGQGPQFIFQYYREEENGRGNFPPRFSGLQFPNYSSELNVNALELDDSALYLCASSLLAMTGAGEQYFGPGTRLTVT.

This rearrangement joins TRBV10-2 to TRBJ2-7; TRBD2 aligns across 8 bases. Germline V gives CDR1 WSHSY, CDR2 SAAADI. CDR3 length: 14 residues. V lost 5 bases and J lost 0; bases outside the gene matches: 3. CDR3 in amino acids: CASSRGGTSYEQYV. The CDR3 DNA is TGCGCCAGCAGTCGCGGGGGGACCTCCTACGAGCAGTACGTC.

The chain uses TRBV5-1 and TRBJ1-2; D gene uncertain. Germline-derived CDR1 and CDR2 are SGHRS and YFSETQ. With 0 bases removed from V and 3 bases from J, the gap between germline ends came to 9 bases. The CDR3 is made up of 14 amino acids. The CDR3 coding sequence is TGCGCCAGCAGCTTGGAAGCCAGAGACTATGGCTACACCTTC. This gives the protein CASSLEARDYGYTF.

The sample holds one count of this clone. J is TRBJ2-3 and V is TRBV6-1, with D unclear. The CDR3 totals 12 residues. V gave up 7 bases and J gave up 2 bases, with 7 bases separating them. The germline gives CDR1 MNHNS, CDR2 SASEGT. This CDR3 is CASTGSTDTQYF. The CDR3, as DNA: TGTGCCAGCACGGGTTCCACAGATACGCAGTATTTT.

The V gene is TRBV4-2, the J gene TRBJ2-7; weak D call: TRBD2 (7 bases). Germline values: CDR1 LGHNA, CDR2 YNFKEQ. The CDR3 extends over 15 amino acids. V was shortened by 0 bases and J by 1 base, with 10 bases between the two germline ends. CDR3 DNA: TGTGCCAGCAGCCAAGAGCGGGGGCAGTCCTACGAGCAGTACTTC. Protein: CASSQERGQSYEQYF.

This CDR3 reads CASSPEGASNEQFF. In DNA, the CDR3 is TGTGCCAGCAGCCCGGAGGGTGCTTCCAATGAGCAGTTCTTC. The gene calls are TRBV5-5 and TRBJ2-1; D perhaps matches TRBD2 (6 bases). The CDR3 runs 14 residues. V was shortened by 4 bases and J by 6 bases, with 14 bases between the two germline ends. Germline V CDR1 and CDR2: SGHKS, YYEKEE (reference sequence).

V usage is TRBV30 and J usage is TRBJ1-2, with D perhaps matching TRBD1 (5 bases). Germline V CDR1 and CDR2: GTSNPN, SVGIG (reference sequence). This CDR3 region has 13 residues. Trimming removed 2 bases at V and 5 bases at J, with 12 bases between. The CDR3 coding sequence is TGTGCCTGGAGTCCCGACAGCGTTTATGGCTACACCTTC. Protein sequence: CAWSPDSVYGYTF.

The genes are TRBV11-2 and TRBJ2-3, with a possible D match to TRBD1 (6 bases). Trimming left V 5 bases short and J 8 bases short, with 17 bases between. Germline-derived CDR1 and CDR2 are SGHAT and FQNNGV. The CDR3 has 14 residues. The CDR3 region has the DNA TGTGCCAGCAGCGAACAGGGAACCTTGGGTACGCAGTATTTT. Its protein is CASSEQGTLGTQYF.

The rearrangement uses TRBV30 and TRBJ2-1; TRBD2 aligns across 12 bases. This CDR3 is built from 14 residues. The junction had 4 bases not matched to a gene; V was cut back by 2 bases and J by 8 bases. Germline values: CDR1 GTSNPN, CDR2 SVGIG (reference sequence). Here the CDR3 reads CAWSRLAGGHEQFF. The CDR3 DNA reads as TGTGCCTGGAGTAGGCTAGCGGGGGGGCATGAGCAGTTCTTC. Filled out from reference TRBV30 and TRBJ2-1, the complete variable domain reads SQTIHQWPATLVQPVGSPLSLECTVEGTSNPNLYWYRQAAGRGLQLLFYSVGIGQISSEVPQNLSASRPQDRQFILSSKKLLLSDSGFYLCAWSRLAGGHEQFFGPGTRLTVL.

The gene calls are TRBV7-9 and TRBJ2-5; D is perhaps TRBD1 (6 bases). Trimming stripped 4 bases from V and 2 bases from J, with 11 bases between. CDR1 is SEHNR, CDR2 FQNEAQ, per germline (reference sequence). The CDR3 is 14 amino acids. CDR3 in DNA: TGTGCCAGCAGCTCTATAGACAGGCAAGAGACCCAGTACTTC. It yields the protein CASSSIDRQETQYF. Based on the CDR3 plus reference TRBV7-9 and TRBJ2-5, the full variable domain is DTGVSQNPRHKITKRGQNVTFRCDPISEHNRLYWYRQTLGQGPEFLTYFQNEAQLEKSRLLSDRFSAERPKGSFSTLEIQRTEQGDSAMYLCASSSIDRQETQYFGPGTRLLVL.

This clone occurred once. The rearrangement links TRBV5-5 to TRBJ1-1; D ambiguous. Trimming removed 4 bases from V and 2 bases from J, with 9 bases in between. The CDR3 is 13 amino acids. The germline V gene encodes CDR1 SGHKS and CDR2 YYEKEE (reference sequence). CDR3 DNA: TGTGCCAGCAGCGCCTTTATAAACACTGAAGCTTTCTTT. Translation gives CASSAFINTEAFF.

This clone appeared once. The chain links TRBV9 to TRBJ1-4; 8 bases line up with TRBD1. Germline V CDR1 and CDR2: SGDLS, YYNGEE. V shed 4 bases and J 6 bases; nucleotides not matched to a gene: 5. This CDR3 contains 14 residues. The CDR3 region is CASSRQGAYEKLFF. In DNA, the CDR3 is TGTGCCAGCAGCAGGCAGGGGGCATATGAAAAACTGTTTTTT.

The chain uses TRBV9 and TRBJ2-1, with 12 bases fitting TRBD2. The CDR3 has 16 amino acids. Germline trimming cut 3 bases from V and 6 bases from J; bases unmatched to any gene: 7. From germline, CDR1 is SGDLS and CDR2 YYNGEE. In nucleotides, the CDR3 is TGTGCCAGCAGCGCCAGACTAGCGGGGGCCCCCAATGAGCAGTTCTTC. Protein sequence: CASSARLAGAPNEQFF.

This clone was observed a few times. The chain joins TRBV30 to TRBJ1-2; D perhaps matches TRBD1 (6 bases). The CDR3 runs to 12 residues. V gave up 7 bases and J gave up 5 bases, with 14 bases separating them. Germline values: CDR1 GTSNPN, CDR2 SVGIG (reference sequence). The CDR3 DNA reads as TGTGCCTCCCCGGGGGCTGGTTATGGCTACACCTTC. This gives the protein CASPGAGYGYTF.

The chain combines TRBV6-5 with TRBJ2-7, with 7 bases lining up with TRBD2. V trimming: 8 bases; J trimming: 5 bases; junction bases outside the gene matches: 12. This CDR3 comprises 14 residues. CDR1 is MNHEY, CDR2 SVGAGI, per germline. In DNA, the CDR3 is TGTGCCAGCGGAGGACTAGATGAGATCGACGAGCAGTACTTC. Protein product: CASGGLDEIDEQYF.

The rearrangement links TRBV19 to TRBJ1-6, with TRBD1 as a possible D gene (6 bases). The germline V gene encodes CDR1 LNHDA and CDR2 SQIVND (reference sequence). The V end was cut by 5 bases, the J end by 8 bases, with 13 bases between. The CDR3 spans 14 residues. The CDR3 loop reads CASSPTRGDSPLHF. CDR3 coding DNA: TGTGCCAGTAGTCCTACCAGGGGCGATTCACCCCTCCACTTT.

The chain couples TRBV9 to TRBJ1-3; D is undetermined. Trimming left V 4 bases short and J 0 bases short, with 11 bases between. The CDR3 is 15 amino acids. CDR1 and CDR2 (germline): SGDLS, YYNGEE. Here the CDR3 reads CASSPGPASGNTIYF. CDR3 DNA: TGTGCCAGCAGCCCTGGACCGGCCTCTGGAAACACCATATATTTT.

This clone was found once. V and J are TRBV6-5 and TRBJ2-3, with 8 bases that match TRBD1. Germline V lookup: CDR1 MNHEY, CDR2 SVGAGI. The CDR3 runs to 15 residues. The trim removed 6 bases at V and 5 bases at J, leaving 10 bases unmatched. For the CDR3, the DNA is TGTGCCAGCAGATATGATTCAGGGGGCAGAGATACGCAGTATTTT. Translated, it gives CASRYDSGGRDTQYF.

This CDR3 is CASSLSAGNTEAFF. In DNA form, the CDR3 reads TGTGCCAGCAGCTTATCTGCGGGGAACACTGAAGCTTTCTTT. V and J are TRBV9 and TRBJ1-1; D is uncertain. From germline, CDR1 is SGDLS and CDR2 YYNGEE. V lost 4 bases to trimming and J lost 1 base, with 11 bases between them. The CDR3 is 14 amino acids.

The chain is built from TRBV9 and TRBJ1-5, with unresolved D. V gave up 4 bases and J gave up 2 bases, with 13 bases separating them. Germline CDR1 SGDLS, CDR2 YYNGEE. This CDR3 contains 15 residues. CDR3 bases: TGTGCCAGCAGCCCCTCCCCAGCGGGCAATCAGCCCCAGCATTTT. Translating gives CASSPSPAGNQPQHF.

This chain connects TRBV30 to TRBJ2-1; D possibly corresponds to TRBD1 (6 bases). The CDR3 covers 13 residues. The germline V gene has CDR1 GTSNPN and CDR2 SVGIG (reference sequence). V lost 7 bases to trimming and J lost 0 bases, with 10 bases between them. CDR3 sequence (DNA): TGTGCCTCCTCAGGGGTCTCCTACAATGAGCAGTTCTTC. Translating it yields CASSGVSYNEQFF. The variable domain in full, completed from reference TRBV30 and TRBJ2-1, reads SQTIHQWPATLVQPVGSPLSLECTVEGTSNPNLYWYRQAAGRGLQLLFYSVGIGQISSEVPQNLSASRPQDRQFILSSKKLLLSDSGFYLCASSGVSYNEQFFGPGTRLTVL.

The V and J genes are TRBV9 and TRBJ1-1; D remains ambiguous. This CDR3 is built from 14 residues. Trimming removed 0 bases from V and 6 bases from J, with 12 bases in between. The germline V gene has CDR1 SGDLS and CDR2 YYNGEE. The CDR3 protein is CASSVAAGSPEAFF. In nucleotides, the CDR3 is TGTGCCAGCAGCGTAGCTGCGGGGTCTCCTGAAGCTTTCTTT.

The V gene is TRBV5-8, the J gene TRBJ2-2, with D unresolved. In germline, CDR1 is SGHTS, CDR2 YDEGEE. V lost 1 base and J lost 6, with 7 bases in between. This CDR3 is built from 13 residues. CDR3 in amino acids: CASSLSGPGELFF. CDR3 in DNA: TGTGCCAGCAGCTTGTCAGGTCCCGGGGAGCTGTTTTTT.

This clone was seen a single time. CDR3 residues: CAVAGTDETQYF. In nucleotides, the CDR3 is TGTGCCGTAGCCGGGACAGACGAGACCCAGTACTTC. The chain recombines TRBV6-6 with TRBJ2-5; 7 positions agree with TRBD1. Germline assignment: CDR1 MNHNY and CDR2 SVGAGI (reference sequence). V shed 11 bases and J 5 bases; nucleotides not matched to a gene: 8. The CDR3 is 12 amino acids.

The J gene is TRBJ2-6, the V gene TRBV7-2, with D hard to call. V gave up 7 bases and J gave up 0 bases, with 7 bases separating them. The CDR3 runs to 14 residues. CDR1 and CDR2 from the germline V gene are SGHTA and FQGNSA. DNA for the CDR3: TGTGCCAGCACCGAGAGCTCTGGGGCCAACGTCCTGACTTTC. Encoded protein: CASTESSGANVLTF.

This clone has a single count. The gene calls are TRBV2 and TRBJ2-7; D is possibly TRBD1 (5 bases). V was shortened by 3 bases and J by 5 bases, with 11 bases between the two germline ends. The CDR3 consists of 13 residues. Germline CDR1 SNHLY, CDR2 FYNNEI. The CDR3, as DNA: TGTGCCAGCAGTGATACAGGCTTCGACGAGCAGTACGTC. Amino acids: CASSDTGFDEQYV.

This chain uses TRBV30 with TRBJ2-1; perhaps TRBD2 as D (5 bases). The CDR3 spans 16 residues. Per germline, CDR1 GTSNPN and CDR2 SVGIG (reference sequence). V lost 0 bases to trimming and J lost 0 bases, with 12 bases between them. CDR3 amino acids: CAWSVRGLSSYNEQFF. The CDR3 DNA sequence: TGTGCCTGGAGTGTACGAGGGCTGAGCTCCTACAATGAGCAGTTCTTC.

This CDR3 is CASSHQAGRKAYEQYV. The CDR3 DNA reads as TGCGCCAGCAGTCACCAAGCAGGGCGAAAGGCCTACGAGCAGTACGTC. The chain is built from TRBV23-1 and TRBJ2-7; TRBD1 might be the D (5 bases). TRBV23-1 qualifies as an ORF whose function is uncertain. Trimming pared 3 bases from V and 2 bases from J, leaving 17 bases between. This CDR3 has 16 residues.